The present T cell receptor (beta chain) was sequenced within a study of blood T cells in healthy people across ages. General observations from the study: Diversity figures based on one million T cells were deemed too low. Older age went with lower TCR beta diversity per million T cells, in a roughly linear way.

Sample-barcoded 5' priming and a J-beta primer mix drove a second PCR of roughly 6 to 12 cycles. A template-switch adaptor that had 12 random nucleotides put a tag on each cDNA molecule. TCRdb reprocessed the 5' RACE reads via MiXCR and lists one record per CDR3 protein. The sample contains approximately 940,000 distinct CDR3 sequences, under 50% of which appear only once. About this clonotype itself: Its cognate antigen is unknown.

V gave up 6 bases and J gave up 2 bases, with 13 bases separating them. The CDR3 is 14 residues long. Germline assignment: CDR1 SGHAT and CDR2 FQNNGV. Isolation per sample recovered at least 7 million PBMCs. This rearrangement joins TRBV11-2 to TRBJ1-1; possibly TRBD1 for D (5 bases). This TCR was sampled from a man aged 25-45 years in good health. The source material was blood. The DNA of the CDR3 is TGTGCCAGCAGGAGAAAGACAGAAAACACTGAAGCTTTCTTT. As protein: CASRRKTENTEAFF. The variable domain in full, completed from reference TRBV11-2 and TRBJ1-1, reads EAGVAQSPRYKIIEKRQSVAFWCNPISGHATLYWYQQILGQGPKLLIQFQNNGVVDDSQLPKDRFSAERLKGVDSTLKIQPAKLEDSAVYLCASRRKTENTEAFFGQGTRLTVV.